Included here is one T cell receptor (beta chain) sequence, with context. The target antigen is unknown. This sample was included in a study of cytomegalovirus exposure and HLA in healthy donors. The PCR contained 60 Vbeta and 13 Jbeta primers. Generated by immunoSEQ multiplex PCR, the TCRdb table keeps only in-frame clones and is missing some. There are about 150,000 clones in the sample; around 80% occur only once, and around 6.2% lies in the top ten. The CDR3 length is 15 residues. In germline, CDR1 is SGHTS, CDR2 YDEGEE. Trimming shortened V by 5 bases and J by 0 bases, and 12 bases separated the two germline ends. Notes on the study in general: Specific recognition of CMV antigens was confirmed in vitro for three chains (all CMV-associated). In a later analysis, most CMV-associated TCR beta chains appeared HLA-restricted. It was about 180 TCR beta chains that were listed as cytomegalovirus-associated.

The TCR comes from a man aged 30 to 45 in good health and CMV-seropositive. The sequenced material came from PBMCs. The chain employs TRBV5-8 and TRBJ1-5, with D possibly being TRBD1 (5 bases). The CDR3 spells CASSIQGYSNQPQHF. CDR3 nucleotide sequence: TGTGCCAGCAGTATCCAGGGTTATAGCAATCAGCCCCAGCATTTT.